This T cell receptor (beta chain) emerged from a study of OX40 agonist ivuxolimab in advanced cancers. Some background on the complete study: The costimulatory receptor OX40 (CD134) was targeted by ivuxolimab, a fully human IgG2 agonistic monoclonal antibody. Peripheral TCRbeta sequencing was intended to test whether TCR sequence diversity was altered and clonal T-cell expansion was caused by ivuxolimab. Patients were allowed to have had prior anti-PD-1, anti-PD-L1 or anti-CTLA-4 therapy, and more than 30% of the dose-escalation patients had previously received checkpoint inhibitors. Of the 50 to 55 dose-escalation patients, hepatocellular carcinoma was present in roughly 19, melanoma in approximately 15, renal cell carcinoma in 9 and head and neck cancer in 9. Intravenous ivuxolimab was administered to patients every 2 weeks at six dose levels: 0.01, 0.1, 0.3, 1.5, 3 and 10 mg/kg. In the dose-escalation cohort, 70% to 90% of patients were male, and the mean age was 60 years with a range of roughly 23 to 79. Partial responses occurred in three dose-escalation patients: two with cutaneous melanoma and one with hepatocellular carcinoma. The paper reports the monotherapy dose-escalation portion (N of about 56 patients) of the phase I ivuxolimab trial. Broad study findings and their caveats: After ivuxolimab, expanded clones were on average more numerous among CD8+ T cells than among CD4+ T cells. The antigen specificity of the peripheral T cells that underwent clonal expansion was not determined. In the 0.1-3.0 mg/kg groups, partial responders were among the patients with the lowest normalized peripheral clonal expansion, particularly in CD8+ T cells. At doses of 0.1 to 3.0 mg/kg, clonal expansion of both CD4+ and CD8+ blood T cells was observed from baseline to week 6. Low levels of normalized T-cell clonal expansion were also shown by some nonresponding patients.

For this clone: No cognate antigen has been identified for it. No base quality information exists; no much larger clone differs at one position.

Genomic DNA was isolated from the sorted cells so that the TCRbeta CDR3 region could be sequenced. The immunoSEQ Assay was used to sequence the TCRbeta CDR3 regions. Imported from immuneACCESS, the table was reduced by TCRdb to in-frame sequences with V and J called. These copies leave out some clones; in studies compared against another copy, an unresolved V gene accounts for under half, and the cause of the remainder is not known. This sample holds approximately 25,000 clones; about 86% were observed only once. The top ten clones comprise around 29% of the sample. Patients with autoimmune disease history or receiving systemic immunosuppression were excluded from the trial. Peripheral blood for TCR sequencing was collected from all dose cohorts at baseline, on cycle 4 day 1, and on cycle 7 day 1. Samples were obtained from an open-label, multicenter, first-in-human phase I dose-escalation trial of ivuxolimab. Adults with locally advanced or metastatic head and neck squamous cell, hepatocellular, melanoma or renal cell carcinoma were enrolled in the trial. Before TCR sequencing, CD4+ and CD8+ T cells were separately sorted from peripheral blood.

This clonotype originated in an adult with an advanced solid tumor such as melanoma, head and neck, liver or kidney cancer. Sequencing was performed on CD4+ or CD8+ T cells sorted from blood, taken in a trial of the OX40 agonist ivuxolimab.

CDR3 reads: CASSLWGTGPNYGYTF. The DNA sequence is TGTGCCAGCAGCTTGTGGGGGACAGGACCTAACTATGGCTACACCTTC. This receptor chain uses TRBV5-6 and TRBJ1-2; TRBD1 aligns with 8 central bases. Taken from cysteine to phenylalanine, the CDR3 has 16 residues. The DNA shown is the 48-base CDR3, in frame from base 1. The CDR1 and CDR2 encoded by the germline V gene are SGHDT and YYEEEE. Clipping removes 1 base from V and 0 bases from J, with 5 as the unmatched junction base count. The full variable domain, completed from the reference TRBV5-6 and TRBJ1-2 proteins outside the CDR3, reads DAGVTQSPTHLIKTRGQQVTLRCSPKSGHDTVSWYQQALGQGPQFIFQYYEEEERQRGNFPDRFSGHQFPNYSSELNVNALLLGDSALYLCASSLWGTGPNYGYTFGSGTRLTVV.